What follows is one T cell receptor (beta chain) and its context. Its antigen is currently unknown. This sample is part of a study of T cell responses to AZD1222 COVID-19 vaccine. Regarding the study as a whole: Donor demographics were predominantly white British with a female majority; clonal diversity may be underestimated. Spike-specific TCR depth and breadth grew after two AZD1222 doses. Only a handful of AZD1222 recipients, about six in all, had baseline seropositivity. Per reports, nearly half of all spike-specific TCRs target regions that are unmutated in variants.

The protocol was immunoSEQ multiplex PCR, while the TCRdb copy is restricted to in-frame clones and leaves out a portion. The sample has roughly 69,000 clones; 80% are singletons. The V and J ends lost 2 bases and 4 bases, in that order; junction bases with no gene match: 4. The CDR3 consists of 16 residues. Germline-derived CDR1 and CDR2 are SGDLS and YYNGEE. This TCR was recovered from an adult who received the AZD1222 COVID-19 vaccine. The chain links TRBV9 to TRBJ1-4; 11 bases are a match to TRBD1. The starting material was peripheral blood, obtained 28 days after the second AZD1222 dose. The CDR3 reads CASSVSGTGGNEKLFF. DNA of the CDR3: TGTGCCAGCAGCGTGTCCGGGACAGGGGGTAATGAAAAACTGTTTTTT.